This T cell receptor (beta chain) was profiled in a study of cytomegalovirus exposure and HLA in healthy donors. Study outcomes and limitations: Per a prior analysis, the majority of TCR beta V segments were productive roughly 90% or roughly 30% of the time.

For this clone: Its antigen is as yet unknown.

Germline CDR1 LGHNA, CDR2 YNFKEQ. The length of the CDR3 is 16 residues. J gave up 5 bases and V 4 bases, and 7 bases lay outside the gene matches. A multiplex PCR was run with 60 Vbeta primers and 13 Jbeta primers. The repertoire was sequenced with immunoSEQ multiplex PCR; TCRdb's copy has only in-frame clones and lacks some. The table records 150,000 to 170,000 clones, around 79% of them present only once. Sequencing used PBMCs. This sequence joins TRBV4-2 and TRBJ1-4, with 10 nucleotides matching TRBD1. The sequence derives from a man between 25 and 39 years old in good health and CMV-seropositive. CDR3 loop: CASSLYGQGGNEKLFF. For the CDR3, the DNA is TGTGCCAGCAGCCTCTACGGACAGGGGGGGAATGAAAAACTGTTTTTT.